The source of this T cell receptor (beta chain) is a study of regulatory T cells in long-lasting Graves disease. For the study at large: Graves' patients (newly diagnosed) had been on antithyroid drugs under 3 months. Study-level findings and limits: Repertoires from persistent disease leaned toward TRBV28, TRBJ1-2 and TRBJ2-5.

As to time point: newly diagnosed GD, antithyroid drugs for less than 3 months. Following extraction of RNA from PBMCs, that RNA was used to make the TCR library. This clonotype was observed at least ten times. Antigen specificity is unknown. This CDR3 has 15 amino acids. The germline CDR1 and CDR2 sequences are KGHDR and SFDVKD. V shed 3 bases and J 2 bases; nucleotides not matched to a gene: 4. TCR beta libraries were built with iRepertoire HTBI primers and Arm-PCR of CDR3 regions. TCRdb re-called the multiplex PCR reads through MiXCR, storing one row per CDR3 protein. The data contain approximately 210,000 distinct CDR3 sequences, about 18% of them singletons.

The TCR was taken from a female donor with Graves disease. The material sequenced was peripheral blood mononuclear cells (PBMCs), taken at new diagnosis, from a patient treated with antithyroid drugs. The chain links TRBV24-1 to TRBJ2-3; 7 positions match TRBD1. This CDR3 reads CATSDDREATDTQYF. For the CDR3, the DNA is TGTGCCACCAGTGATGACAGGGAAGCCACAGATACGCAGTATTTT.